This T cell receptor (beta chain) originates from a study of blood T cells in healthy people across ages. Using a J-beta primer mix together with a sample-barcoded 5' primer, a second PCR was run for about 7 to 12 cycles. TCRdb processed the 5' RACE reads anew with MiXCR; each CDR3 protein has one entry. The table lists some 1.5 million distinct CDR3 sequences, 28% of them singletons, with 7.7% in the top ten. Germline-derived CDR1 and CDR2 are LGHDT and YNNKEL (reference sequence). The CDR3 loop spans 12 amino acids. V was trimmed by 1 base and J by 4 bases, leaving 5 bases between them. This clonotype was detected many times.

J is TRBJ2-7 and V is TRBV3-1; no reliable D call. The sequencing sample was made of blood. This sequence was found in a woman between 25 and 40 years old in good health. The CDR3 bases are TGTGCCAGCAGCCAAGTCCAGTACGAGCAGTACTTC. Its translation: CASSQVQYEQYF.